This T cell receptor beta chain was documented in a study of tumor and adjacent non-tumor tissue in lung cancer. RNA was extracted from bulk tissue without any cell sorting. More than 3 cm separated this lung sample from the edge of the tumor. Study conclusions and caveats: Higher tumor TCR diversity was associated with shorter survival. Tumor repertoires had a smaller top 100 clone share than normal lung. TCR diversity was significantly greater in tumor than normal lung tissue.

TCRbeta libraries were built with three rounds of nested PCR, modified from ARM-PCR. Using its own MiXCR run on the multiplex PCR reads, TCRdb lists one record per CDR3 protein. Of around 80,000 distinct CDR3 sequences in the sample, approximately 82% were seen once. The V gene's germline CDR1 is SQVTM and CDR2 ANQGSEA. The CDR3 is made up of 12 amino acids. Trimming cost V 4 bases and J 10 bases, with 14 bases left between them. About this clonotype itself: Its specificity is unknown. This sequence may be a read error, since a much larger clone differs from it by one base.

Sequencing was carried out using distant non-tumor lung tissue. The J gene is TRBJ2-1, the V gene TRBV29-1; D remains unclear. This clonotype was sampled from a man between 65 and 85 years old with non-small cell lung cancer. The CDR3 DNA follows: TGCAGCGTTGGCGTTGTGGATATCGAGCAGTTCTTC. Amino acid sequence: CSVGVVDIEQFF.